The 28 T cell receptor beta chains below come from one sample, sequenced in a study of cytomegalovirus exposure and HLA in healthy donors. Primers: 60 Vbeta forward and 13 Jbeta reverse. Measured with immunoSEQ multiplex PCR; TCRdb has only the in-frame clones, and not every one. Among approximately 160,000 clones, around 83% were seen once, and the ten largest hold 0.96%. The sequenced material came from PBMCs. Receptor source: a girl aged 2 to 9 in good health and CMV-seropositive.

The gene calls are TRBV30 and TRBJ2-7, with 10 positions matching TRBD2. The germline CDR1 and CDR2 sequences are GTSNPN and SVGIG (reference sequence). V shed 3 bases and J 1 base; nucleotides not matched to a gene: 3. The CDR3 is made up of 14 amino acids. As DNA, the CDR3 is TGTGCCTGGAGGAGCGGGAGGGTATCCTACGAGCAGTACTTC. Amino acids: CAWRSGRVSYEQYF. Full variable domain (rest looked up from reference TRBV30 and TRBJ2-7): SQTIHQWPATLVQPVGSPLSLECTVEGTSNPNLYWYRQAAGRGLQLLFYSVGIGQISSEVPQNLSASRPQDRQFILSSKKLLLSDSGFYLCAWRSGRVSYEQYFGPGTRLTVT.

The J gene is TRBJ2-6, the V gene TRBV2, with 7 bases matching TRBD2. The CDR3 totals 17 residues. The V and J ends lost 4 bases and 0 bases, in that order; junction bases with no gene match: 6. Germline CDR1 reads SNHLY; CDR2 reads FYNNEI. CDR3 DNA sequence: TGTGCCAGCAGTGCACGGACTAGTGCCTCTGGGGCCAACGTCCTGACTTTC. Protein sequence: CASSARTSASGANVLTF.

The rearrangement links TRBV19 to TRBJ1-4; D gene unclear. Germline CDR1 and CDR2: LNHDA and SQIVND (reference sequence). Trimming cost V 7 bases and J 8 bases, with 20 bases left between them. The CDR3 contains 15 residues. CDR3 coding DNA: TGTGCCAGTACCACTGCGCCAAACGGAGAGGAAAAACTGTTTTTT. This translates into CASTTAPNGEEKLFF.

The rearrangement links TRBV7-9 to TRBJ1-2; 12 bases map to TRBD1. Germline V lookup: CDR1 SEHNR, CDR2 FQNEAQ (reference sequence). The CDR3 runs to 15 residues. The trim removed 3 bases at V and 10 bases at J, leaving 9 bases unmatched. The CDR3: CASSFGDRGRGSYTF. DNA for the CDR3: TGTGCCAGCAGCTTCGGGGACAGGGGGCGAGGATCCTACACCTTC. The variable domain in full, with the rest retrieved from reference TRBV7-9 and TRBJ1-2, is DTGVSQNPRHKITKRGQNVTFRCDPISEHNRLYWYRQTLGQGPEFLTYFQNEAQLEKSRLLSDRFSAERPKGSFSTLEIQRTEQGDSAMYLCASSFGDRGRGSYTFGSGTRLTVV.

The V and J genes are TRBV2 and TRBJ2-3, with 8 bases fitting TRBD1. The V gene end was trimmed by 8 bases and the J gene end by 14 bases; junction bases not matched to a gene: 15. Germline V gene lookup returns CDR1 SNHLY and CDR2 FYNNEI. CDR3 length equals 13 residues. The CDR3 nucleotides are TGTGCCAGCTACCCAGAAAGACAGGGGCGAGGGTATTTT. This sequence encodes CASYPERQGRGYF.

The V gene is TRBV27, the J gene TRBJ2-1, with 10 bases identical to TRBD2. Germline trimming cut 7 bases from V and 5 bases from J; bases unmatched to any gene: 2. Germline loops: CDR1 MNHEY, CDR2 SMNVEV (reference sequence). There are 13 residues in the CDR3. The CDR3 spells CASTGLAHNEQFF. The DNA of the CDR3 is TGTGCCAGCACGGGACTAGCGCACAATGAGCAGTTCTTC.

The gene calls are TRBV30 and TRBJ2-1; 9 nucleotides align to TRBD2. The CDR3 runs 14 residues. Germline CDR1 is GTSNPN and CDR2 is SVGIG (reference sequence). With 0 bases clipped from V and 8 bases from J, the junction kept 5 bases outside the gene matches. The CDR3 DNA follows: TGTGCCTGGAGTGTGTTTAGCGGGGGCGATGAGCAGTTCTTC. It translates to CAWSVFSGGDEQFF.

The J gene is TRBJ1-1, the V gene TRBV7-9, with D perhaps TRBD1 (6 bases). Germline V CDR1 and CDR2: SEHNR, FQNEAQ (reference sequence). Trimming left V 5 bases short and J 4 bases short, with 14 bases between. The CDR3 runs 14 residues. This CDR3 is CASSRNQGSTEAFF. DNA for the CDR3: TGTGCCAGCAGCCGCAATCAGGGGAGCACTGAAGCTTTCTTT.

In this sample, this clone turned up a few times. CDR3 protein: CAINQAKYRGIQETQYF. The CDR3 bases are TGTGCCATTAACCAGGCTAAATACAGGGGGATCCAAGAGACCCAGTACTTC. The chain joins TRBV19 to TRBJ2-5; 8 positions agree with TRBD1. The V and J ends lost 10 bases and 1 base, in that order; junction bases with no gene match: 17. Germline V gives CDR1 LNHDA, CDR2 SQIVND (reference sequence). The CDR3 is 17 amino acids.

The gene calls are TRBV11-2 and TRBJ2-3; TRBD2 aligns across 12 bases. Per germline, CDR1 SGHAT and CDR2 FQNNGV. V shed 6 bases and J 2 bases; nucleotides not matched to a gene: 6. The CDR3 covers 16 residues. The CDR3 DNA is TGTGCCAGCAGTTTCGCTAGCGGGAGGGCCACAGATACGCAGTATTTT. Its translation: CASSFASGRATDTQYF.

This chain joins TRBV5-1 and TRBJ2-7; D is possibly TRBD1 (6 bases). The CDR3 runs to 15 residues. V lost 3 bases, J lost 0 bases, and 13 bases lay in between. CDR1 is SGHRS, CDR2 YFSETQ, per germline. The CDR3 DNA is TGCGCCAGCAGCTCTTTTCTGGACAGCTCCTACGAGCAGTACTTC. As protein: CASSSFLDSSYEQYF.

The chain combines TRBV30 with TRBJ1-1, with unresolved D. Germline values: CDR1 GTSNPN, CDR2 SVGIG (reference sequence). CDR3 length equals 11 residues. V lost 5 bases and J lost 4, with 8 bases in between. The CDR3 DNA follows: TGTGCCTGGGCTAGGAGCACTGAAGCTTTCTTT. This codes for CAWARSTEAFF.

Concerning this clone itself: The junction departs from the called germline gene at one end, perhaps through a read error. The chain recombines TRBV7-9 with TRBJ1-2; D is unclear. The germline gives CDR1 SEHNR, CDR2 FQNEAQ (reference sequence). The CDR3 is 13 residues long. CDR3 loop: CASSLLTDYGYPF. The CDR3 DNA reads TGTGCCAGCAGCTTGCTGACGGACTATGGCTACCCCTTC.

V usage is TRBV15 and J usage is TRBJ1-1, with 7 bases matching TRBD1. This CDR3 comprises 15 residues. With V trimmed by 5 bases and J by 8 bases, 14 bases remained unmatched. CDR1 is LNHNV, CDR2 YYDKDF, per germline (reference sequence). As DNA, the CDR3 is TGTGCCACCAGCGGGGAACGCGGGGACAGCGAAGAAGCTTTCTTT. Its protein product is CATSGERGDSEEAFF.

The chain uses TRBV5-6 and TRBJ2-4; 10 bases fit TRBD2. CDR3 length: 18 residues. CDR1 SGHDT and CDR2 YYEEEE come from the germline V gene. Trimming took 3 bases from V and 5 from J; bases not matched to a gene: 14. DNA of the CDR3: TGTGCCAGCAGCTGGCCGGCAAAGTGGGGGACTAGCGAAAACATTCAGTACTTC. Translated, it gives CASSWPAKWGTSENIQYF. Full variable domain (outside the CDR3, taken from reference TRBV5-6 and TRBJ2-4): DAGVTQSPTHLIKTRGQQVTLRCSPKSGHDTVSWYQQALGQGPQFIFQYYEEEERQRGNFPDRFSGHQFPNYSSELNVNALLLGDSALYLCASSWPAKWGTSENIQYFGAGTRLSVL.

The chain is built from TRBV28 and TRBJ1-1; no clear D. The CDR3 length is 16 residues. Germline values: CDR1 MDHEN, CDR2 SYDVKM. The V and J ends lost 2 bases and 1 base respectively, with 14 bases between them. CDR3 nucleotide sequence: TGTGCCAGCAGTTTAAGGAGGACCTTTAAGAACACTGAAGCTTTCTTT. Translated: CASSLRRTFKNTEAFF.

The chain is built from TRBV6-4 and TRBJ2-2, with D perhaps TRBD1 (5 bases). CDR3 length equals 14 residues. The ends were cut back, 4 bases at V and 4 bases at J, with 10 bases in the middle. Germline CDR1 MRHNA, CDR2 SNTAGT. CDR3 DNA: TGTGCCAGCAGTGGCCAGGGTTTCACCGGGGAGCTGTTTTTT. It specifies CASSGQGFTGELFF.

V gene TRBV4-1 combines with J gene TRBJ2-2, with D perhaps matching TRBD1 (6 bases). In germline, CDR1 is MGHRA, CDR2 YSYEKL. V was cut by 1 base and J by 1 base, with 7 bases left in between. CDR3 length: 15 residues. CDR3 residues: CASSQAGQNTGELFF. CDR3 DNA: TGCGCCAGCAGCCAAGCGGGACAGAACACCGGGGAGCTGTTTTTT.

This chain joins TRBV14 and TRBJ2-1, with 13 bases identical to TRBD2. Unmatched junction bases numbered 10, after V lost 4 bases and J lost 10 bases. This CDR3 has 16 residues. Germline V gene data show CDR1 as SGHDN and CDR2 as FVKESK. The CDR3 region is CASSLPGLAGLSEQFF. The CDR3 DNA reads as TGTGCCAGCAGCCTTCCGGGACTAGCGGGACTAAGCGAGCAGTTCTTC.

The chain combines TRBV10-1 with TRBJ1-6; the D is unclear. The CDR3 contains 13 residues. CDR1 and CDR2 from the germline V gene are WNHNN and SYGVQD (reference sequence). V shed 0 bases and J shed 7 bases, with 4 bases lying between them. The CDR3 protein is CASSESGNSPLHF. The DNA for the CDR3 is TGCGCCAGCAGTGAGTCCGGGAATTCACCCCTCCACTTT.

The chain employs TRBV4-1 and TRBJ2-1; TRBD2 aligns across 10 bases. Germline CDR1 reads MGHRA; CDR2 reads YSYEKL. The CDR3 is made up of 19 amino acids. J gave up 7 bases and V 4 bases, and 19 bases lay outside the gene matches. CDR3 in amino acids: CASSPYGVSGRAGSNEQFF. The CDR3 DNA reads TGCGCCAGCAGCCCTTACGGAGTAAGCGGGAGGGCCGGGTCGAATGAGCAGTTCTTC.

J is TRBJ2-2 and V is TRBV10-3; D is perhaps TRBD1 (6 bases). The CDR3 spans 16 residues. Trimming took off 6 bases at V and 4 bases at J, with 18 bases between the two ends. In germline, CDR1 is ENHRY, CDR2 SYGVKD. CDR3 loop: CAISVNQGRATGELFF. The CDR3 DNA sequence: TGTGCCATCAGCGTAAACCAGGGGAGAGCCACCGGGGAGCTGTTTTTT.

The chain is built from TRBV19 and TRBJ2-6; 9 nucleotides agree with TRBD1. Germline V lookup: CDR1 LNHDA, CDR2 SQIVND (reference sequence). The CDR3 is 15 amino acids. V lost 11 bases, J lost 1 base, and 6 bases stayed unmatched. The CDR3 region is CACGTGRSGANVLTF. The CDR3 nucleotides are TGTGCCTGCGGGACAGGGCGGTCTGGGGCCAACGTCCTGACTTTC.

In its sample, this clone was seen a few times. This sequence joins TRBV10-1 and TRBJ1-4; 8 bases map to TRBD1. Germline V gene sequence: CDR1 WNHNN, CDR2 SYGVQD (reference sequence). V was pared by 6 bases and J by 8 bases, with 8 bases of the junction left unmatched. The CDR3 is 14 residues long. CDR3 residues: CASRPTGGEEKLFF. CDR3 bases: TGCGCCAGCAGACCCACAGGGGGTGAGGAAAAACTGTTTTTT.

The rearrangement links TRBV9 to TRBJ1-5, with D tentatively TRBD1 (6 bases). Germline values: CDR1 SGDLS, CDR2 YYNGEE. Trimming pared 0 bases from V and 2 bases from J, leaving 15 bases between. CDR3 length: 17 amino acids. The CDR3 here is CASSVATRAGGNQPQHF. In DNA form, the CDR3 reads TGTGCCAGCAGCGTAGCTACTCGGGCAGGGGGCAATCAGCCCCAGCATTTT. The entire variable domain, with the rest obtained from reference TRBV9 and TRBJ1-5, is as follows: DSGVTQTPKHLITATGQRVTLRCSPRSGDLSVYWYQQSLDQGLQFLIQYYNGEERAKGNILERFSAQQFPDLHSELNLSSLELGDSALYFCASSVATRAGGNQPQHFGDGTRLSIL.

Comments on this clone: Other DNA sequences from this sample encode an identical CDR3 as well. The chain carries TRBV29-1 and TRBJ1-2; D uncertain. Per the germline V gene, CDR1 is SQVTM and CDR2 is ANQGSEA. The CDR3 has 12 amino acids. V lost 1 base and J lost 2, with 5 bases in between. The CDR3 region is CSVEAGNYGYTF. The CDR3, as DNA: TGCAGCGTTGAAGCGGGGAACTATGGCTACACCTTC.

The V call is TRBV4-1, the J call TRBJ1-2, with D hard to call. Germline V CDR1 and CDR2: MGHRA, YSYEKL. V lost 1 base to trimming and J lost 8 bases, with 26 bases between them. The CDR3 sequence is 18 residues long. The CDR3 nucleotides read TGCGCCAGCAGCCAAGGAAGAATAGGGCGGAGGGAGGGCGGAGGCTACACCTTC. Residues: CASSQGRIGRREGGGYTF.

V is TRBV30 and J is TRBJ1-2; 8 bases agree with TRBD1. Germline V CDR1 and CDR2: GTSNPN, SVGIG (reference sequence). V trimming: 2 bases; J trimming: 4 bases; junction bases outside the gene matches: 6. The CDR3 is 14 residues long. CDR3 in amino acids: CAWSSGGASYGYTF. In nucleotides, the CDR3 is TGTGCCTGGAGTTCAGGGGGCGCTAGCTATGGCTACACCTTC.